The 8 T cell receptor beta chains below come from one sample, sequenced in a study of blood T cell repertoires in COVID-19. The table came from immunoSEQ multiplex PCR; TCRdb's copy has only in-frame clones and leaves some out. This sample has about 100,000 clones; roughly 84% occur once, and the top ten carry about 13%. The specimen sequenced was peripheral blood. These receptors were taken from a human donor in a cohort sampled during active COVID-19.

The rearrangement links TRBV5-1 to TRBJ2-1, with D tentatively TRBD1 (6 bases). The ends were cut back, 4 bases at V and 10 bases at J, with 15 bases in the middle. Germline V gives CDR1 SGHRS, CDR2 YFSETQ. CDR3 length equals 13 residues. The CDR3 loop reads CASSNDRRTEQFF. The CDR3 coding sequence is TGCGCCAGCAGCAACGACAGGCGGACCGAGCAGTTCTTC.

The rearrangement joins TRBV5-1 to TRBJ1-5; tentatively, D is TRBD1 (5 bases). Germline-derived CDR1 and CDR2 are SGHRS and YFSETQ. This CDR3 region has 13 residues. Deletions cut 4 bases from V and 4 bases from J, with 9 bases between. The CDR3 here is CASSRGLNQPQHF. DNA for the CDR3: TGCGCCAGCAGCAGGGGATTGAATCAGCCCCAGCATTTT.

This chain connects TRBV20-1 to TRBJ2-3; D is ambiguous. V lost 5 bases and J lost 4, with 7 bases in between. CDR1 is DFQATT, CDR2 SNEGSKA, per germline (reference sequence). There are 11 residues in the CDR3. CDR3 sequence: CSAALSDTQYF. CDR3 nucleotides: TGCAGTGCTGCACTTTCAGATACGCAGTATTTT.

CDR3 in DNA: TGTGCCAGCTCACCAGCGACTAGCGGGAGGGCGGTTGAGCAGTACTTC. Translation gives CASSPATSGRAVEQYF. The rearrangement uses TRBV18 and TRBJ2-7, with 14 bases lining up with TRBD2. The CDR3 totals 16 residues. With 2 bases clipped from V and 7 bases from J, the junction kept 7 bases outside the gene matches. Germline V gene lookup returns CDR1 KGHSH and CDR2 LQKENI.

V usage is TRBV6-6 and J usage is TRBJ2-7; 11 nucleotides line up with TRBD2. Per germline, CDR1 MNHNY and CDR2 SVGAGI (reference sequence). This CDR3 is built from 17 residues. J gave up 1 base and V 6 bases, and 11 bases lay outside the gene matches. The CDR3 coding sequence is TGTGCCAGCAGCCGACCAAGTTCTAGCGGGGGGTCCTACGAGCAGTACTTC. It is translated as CASSRPSSSGGSYEQYF.

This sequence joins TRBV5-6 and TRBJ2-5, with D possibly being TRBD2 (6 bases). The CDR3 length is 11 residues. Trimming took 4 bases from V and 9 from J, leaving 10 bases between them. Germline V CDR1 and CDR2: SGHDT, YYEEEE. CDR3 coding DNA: TGTGCCAGCAGCCACTGGGAGGCCCAGTACTTC. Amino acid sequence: CASSHWEAQYF.

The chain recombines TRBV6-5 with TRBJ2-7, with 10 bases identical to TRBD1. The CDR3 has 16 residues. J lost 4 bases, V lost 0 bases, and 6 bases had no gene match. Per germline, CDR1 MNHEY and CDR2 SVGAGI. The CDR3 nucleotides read TGTGCCAGCAGTTACTCGGGACAGGGGATATCGTACGAGCAGTACTTC. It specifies CASSYSGQGISYEQYF.

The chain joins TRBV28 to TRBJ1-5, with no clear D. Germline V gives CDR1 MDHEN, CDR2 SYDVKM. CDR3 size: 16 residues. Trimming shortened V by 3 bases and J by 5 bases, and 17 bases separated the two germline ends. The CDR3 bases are TGTGCCAGCAGTTTCCTCGGCCCAGCCCAGGATCAGCCCCAGCATTTT. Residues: CASSFLGPAQDQPQHF.